This T cell receptor beta chain was retrieved from a study of blood T cells in healthy people across ages. Study overall: Every two T cells gave about one barcoded beta molecule via template switching. Study-level results: Strongly correlated with naive T cell percentage was TCR beta diversity. Donors of long life had a larger count of naive CD4+ cells and greater diversity than aged donors.

A second PCR of roughly 7 to 11 cycles used a sample-barcoded 5' primer and a J-beta primer mix. Each CDR3 protein is one row after TCRdb ran MiXCR on the 5' RACE reads. The repertoire consists of 1.8 million or so distinct CDR3 sequences, with about 39% occurring once and the leading ten covering under 30%. With respect to this clonotype: Its antigen is as yet unknown.

Every sample had a minimum of 7 million PBMCs isolated. The TCR was taken from a human donor in good health. Input material: blood.

The CDR3 DNA sequence: TGTGCCATCAGTGAGTCCCGGGCCGCGGAAAGCGAGCAGTACTTC. It specifies CAISESRAAESEQYF. The chain has TRBV10-3 and TRBJ2-7; no firm D call. Germline CDR1 and CDR2: ENHRY and SYGVKD. The CDR3 is made up of 15 amino acids. The V and J ends lost 0 bases and 6 bases respectively, with 15 bases between them.